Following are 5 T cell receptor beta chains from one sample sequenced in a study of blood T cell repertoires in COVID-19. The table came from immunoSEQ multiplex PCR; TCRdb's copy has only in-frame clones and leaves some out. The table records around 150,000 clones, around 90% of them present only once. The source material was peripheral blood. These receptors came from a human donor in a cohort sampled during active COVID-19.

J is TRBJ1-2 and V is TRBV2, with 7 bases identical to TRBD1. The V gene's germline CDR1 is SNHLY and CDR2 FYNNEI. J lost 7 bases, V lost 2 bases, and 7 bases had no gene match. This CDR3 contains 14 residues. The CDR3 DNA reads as TGTGCCAGCAGTGAAAGCAGGGGGTGGAGTGGCTACACCTTC. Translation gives CASSESRGWSGYTF.

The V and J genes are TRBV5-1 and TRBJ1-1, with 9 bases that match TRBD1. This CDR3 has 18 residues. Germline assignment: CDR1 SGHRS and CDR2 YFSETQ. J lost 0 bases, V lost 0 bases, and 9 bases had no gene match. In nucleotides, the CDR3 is TGCGCCAGCAGCTTGGAAAACAGGGGGCCAATTATGAACACTGAAGCTTTCTTT. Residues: CASSLENRGPIMNTEAFF.

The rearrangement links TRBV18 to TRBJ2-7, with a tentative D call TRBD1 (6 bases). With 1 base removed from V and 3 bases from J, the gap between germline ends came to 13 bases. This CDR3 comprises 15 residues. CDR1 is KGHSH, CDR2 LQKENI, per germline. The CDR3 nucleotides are TGTGCCAGCTCACCACAGGGGGTGCCGTACTACGAGCAGTACTTC. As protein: CASSPQGVPYYEQYF. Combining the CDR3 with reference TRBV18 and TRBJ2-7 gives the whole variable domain NAGVMQNPRHLVRRRGQEARLRCSPMKGHSHVYWYRQLPEEGLKFMVYLQKENIIDESGMPKERFSAEFPKEGPSILRIQQVVRGDSAAYFCASSPQGVPYYEQYFGPGTRLTVT.

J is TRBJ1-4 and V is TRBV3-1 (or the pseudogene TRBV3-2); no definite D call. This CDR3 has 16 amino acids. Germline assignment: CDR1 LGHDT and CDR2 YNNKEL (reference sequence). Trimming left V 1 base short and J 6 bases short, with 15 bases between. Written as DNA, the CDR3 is TGTGCCAGCAGCCAAGTTCTGGGAGCTTTCGATGAAAAACTGTTTTTT. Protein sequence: CASSQVLGAFDEKLFF.

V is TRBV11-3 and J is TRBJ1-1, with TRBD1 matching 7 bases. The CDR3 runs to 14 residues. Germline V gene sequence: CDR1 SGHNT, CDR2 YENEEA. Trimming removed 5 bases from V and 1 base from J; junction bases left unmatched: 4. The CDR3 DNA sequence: TGTGCCAGCAGCCTAGGGGGCGGGAACACTGAAGCTTTCTTT. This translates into CASSLGGGNTEAFF. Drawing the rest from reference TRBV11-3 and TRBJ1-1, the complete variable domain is EAGVVQSPRYKIIEKKQPVAFWCNPISGHNTLYWYLQNLGQGPELLIRYENEEAVDDSQLPKDRFSAERLKGVDSTLKIQPAELGDSAVYLCASSLGGGNTEAFFGQGTRLTVV.